The T cell receptor (beta chain) described here comes from a study of blood T cell repertoires in COVID-19. About the research overall: Material from acute and convalescent COVID-19 was sourced from the United States, Italy and Spain. The analysed material was cDNA or gDNA that came from T cells, B-cell-depleted T cells, or PBMCs.

Repertoires were generated with immunoSEQ multiplex PCR, while TCRdb's copy carries only in-frame clones and drops some. The sample yields some 140,000 clones, around 80% seen once. This CDR3 is 14 amino acids long. V was pared by 3 bases and J by 7 bases, with 14 bases between. Germline V gene lookup returns CDR1 SGHRS and CDR2 YFSETQ. Sequencing was carried out using peripheral blood. The chain links TRBV5-1 to TRBJ2-1; D might be TRBD1 (6 bases). The source of this sequence is a man in his 60s with acute or convalescent COVID-19. This CDR3 is CASSYGGNVNEQFF. The DNA for the CDR3 is TGCGCCAGCAGCTATGGGGGCAATGTAAATGAGCAGTTCTTC.